The sequence of this T cell receptor beta chain was determined in a study of cytomegalovirus exposure and HLA in healthy donors (dated by TCRdb to about 2017). In the study overall: According to a later analysis, one platform produced both the 120 validation repertoires and the approximately 670 repertoires of the first cohort. The study was designed to test whether signatures of past pathogen exposure could be identified by cataloging public T cell receptors. Besides the first cohort of approximately 670 subjects, a separate validation cohort made up of around 120 different subjects was used. The study combined high-throughput TCR immunosequencing, statistical association of individual TCRs with disease status, and machine learning to predict cytomegalovirus infection status. Beyond this particular receptor, the publication reports: A later analysis found that TCRs clustered in the first cohort also tended to co-occur in the 110 or so validation repertoires, with 94% of cluster scores above 0. According to the authors, the approach could potentially be generalized to other disease states and immunological phenotypes. In vitro tests confirmed that a few of the cytomegalovirus-associated TCR beta chains recognize cytomegalovirus antigens. In both the original and validation cohorts, the classifier was reported to diagnose cytomegalovirus status with high specificity and sensitivity. While some public TCRs were present in many individuals, most TCR sequences turned up only very rarely across donors. The validation cohort had no HLA typing available for a later analysis, so co-occurrence within that cohort was assessed over all 120 repertoires. The study gave a list of some 150 TCR beta chains associated with cytomegalovirus.

Library creation used the immunoSEQ multiplex PCR assay. As for the authors' bioinformatics: A statistical classification framework was built for diagnosing cytomegalovirus status from the catalog of TCR beta chain sequences. TCRdb limited this immuneACCESS table to in-frame rearrangements with V and J called. A share of clones is missing; checked studies link under half to unresolved V genes, and the rest is unexplained. Clonal size and the V and J genes are those of that table, whereas D and trimming came from the DNA. This sample gives some 76,000 clones in total; 94% of them show up just once. The biggest ten clones account for over 0.8% of the sample. CDR1 is given as SGHTA and CDR2 as FQGNSA, both from the germline V gene. V was cut back by 1 base and J by 11 bases, leaving a gap of 15 bases between them. The CDR3 starts with the cysteine, ends with the phenylalanine, and has 14 residues. Left in the record is the CDR3 DNA by itself, 42 bases read in frame from the first base.

The donors were included in the validation cohort of over a hundred subjects, a group kept apart from the roughly 670-subject first cohort. This clone has only one observation. The antigen this receptor binds is unknown. The sample holds no much larger clone one base away, and base qualities are not on file. This sequence uses TRBV7-2 and TRBJ2-4, and possibly TRBD1, on 8 matching bases. The source of this sequence is a woman under 30 in good health and CMV-seronegative. The sequenced sample consisted of PBMCs. The CDR3 amino acid sequence is: CASSLEQGGTFQYF. DNA sequence: TGTGCCAGCAGCTTAGAACAGGGGGGGACCTTTCAGTACTTC.